This T cell receptor beta chain comes out of a study of cytomegalovirus exposure and HLA in healthy donors. Healthy bone marrow donors supplied every sample. The PCR made use of 60 Vbeta and 13 Jbeta primers. In the original analysis: An analysis that came later counted roughly 80 million unique TCR beta chains, roughly 11 million shared. Only in-frame clones appear in the TCRdb table, and some are missing; sequencing was by immunoSEQ multiplex PCR. The V and J calls and the clone size are those of that table, but D and trimming were determined from the DNA. The clone table shows about 67,000 clones, with the ten largest holding approximately 1.8%. The CDR3 spans 15 residues. Germline CDR1 SGHVS, CDR2 FQNEAQ. With 4 bases removed from V and 6 bases from J, the gap between germline ends came to 18 bases.

The sample taken for sequencing was PBMCs. This chain connects TRBV7-8 to TRBJ2-5; tentative D call: TRBD2 (6 bases). The TCR comes from a woman aged 30 to 39 in good health and CMV-seronegative. CDR3 bases: TGTGCCAGCAGCTCCATAGCGGTTTGGAGACAGACCCAGTACTTC. Protein product: CASSSIAVWRQTQYF.